Listed below are T cell receptor beta chains from one sample, sequenced in a study of OX40 agonist ivuxolimab in advanced cancers. TCRdb's table, derived via immunoSEQ multiplex PCR, lists solely in-frame clones and lacks some. In the table there are 70,000 or so clones, 92% of which are singletons. Here the sequenced sample was CD4+ or CD8+ T cells sorted from blood, taken in a trial of the OX40 agonist ivuxolimab. These receptors came from an adult with an advanced solid tumor such as melanoma, head and neck, liver or kidney cancer. CDR3s include the opening cysteine and the closing phenylalanine or tryptophan. The D gene is left open where the match is weak. The listing skips clone size in some rows; elsewhere it reads once, few, many or a size class.

V,J,size,D,CDR3,DNA
TRBV6-5,TRBJ1-2,NA,NA,CATRRGGYTF,TGTGCCACACGCCGTGGGGGCTACACCTTC
TRBV4-1,TRBJ2-3,NA,TRBD2,CASSQDLTSGTDTQYF,TGCGCCAGCAGCCAAGATTTGACTAGCGGCACAGATACGCAGTATTTT
TRBV5-6,TRBJ2-7,NA,TRBD1,CASSSTGPYEQYF,TGTGCCAGCAGCTCGACAGGGCCCTACGAGCAGTACTTC
TRBV4-1,TRBJ1-3,NA,NA,CASSQVWGASGNTIYF,TGCGCCAGCAGCCAAGTATGGGGGGCTTCTGGAAACACCATATATTTT
TRBV19,TRBJ2-7,NA,NA,CASGNSTYEQYF,TGTGCCAGTGGGAACAGCACCTACGAGCAGTACTTC
TRBV18,TRBJ1-5,NA,NA,CASSPGAPDSNQPQHF,TGTGCCAGCTCACCCGGGGCGCCGGATAGCAATCAGCCCCAGCATTTT
TRBV13,TRBJ2-3,NA,NA,CASSFPSGADTQYF,TGTGCCAGCAGCTTCCCTTCCGGTGCAGATACGCAGTATTTT
TRBV5-4,TRBJ1-5,once,TRBD1,CASSLDLGTGNQPQHF,TGTGCCAGCAGCTTGGATCTGGGGACAGGCAATCAGCCCCAGCATTTT
TRBV5-6,TRBJ2-5,NA,NA,CASSRGAKETQYF,TGTGCCAGCAGTAGGGGGGCAAAAGAGACCCAGTACTTC
TRBV5-4,TRBJ2-7,NA,TRBD2,CASSLREGSYEQYF,TGTGCCAGCAGCTTGCGGGAGGGTTCCTACGAGCAGTACTTC
TRBV5-4,TRBJ2-1,NA,TRBD1,CASSFKAWDRSSYNEQFF,TGTGCCAGCAGCTTTAAAGCATGGGACAGGTCCTCCTACAATGAGCAGTTCTTC
TRBV9,TRBJ2-7,NA,NA,CASSVGSGSTYEQYF,TGTGCCAGCAGCGTAGGGTCGGGGAGTACCTACGAGCAGTACTTC
TRBV5-6,TRBJ2-1,NA,NA,CASSFWAGDIEQFF,TGTGCCAGCAGCTTCTGGGCTGGGGACATTGAGCAGTTCTTC
TRBV29-1,TRBJ2-1,NA,TRBD1,CSVFTGTGGNEQFF,TGCAGCGTTTTTACCGGGACAGGAGGAAATGAGCAGTTCTTC
TRBV4-2,TRBJ1-4,NA,NA,CASSQPTAETAGPNEKLFF,TGTGCCAGCAGCCAGCCCACGGCCGAAACAGCGGGTCCTAATGAAAAACTGTTTTTT
TRBV5-8,TRBJ1-5,NA,NA,CASSLVRGGGNQPQHF,TGTGCCAGCAGCTTGGTTAGGGGTGGAGGGAATCAGCCCCAGCATTTT
TRBV7-9,TRBJ2-3,NA,NA,CASSPEPLSTDTQYF,TGTGCCAGCAGCCCAGAGCCCCTTTCCACAGATACGCAGTATTTT
TRBV6-6,TRBJ1-1,NA,NA,CASSDWARHTEAFF,TGTGCCAGCAGTGACTGGGCCCGCCACACTGAAGCTTTCTTT
TRBV13,TRBJ2-5,NA,TRBD2,CASSLSSGGAWGETQYF,TGTGCCAGCAGCTTATCTAGCGGGGGCGCCTGGGGGGAGACCCAGTACTTC
TRBV6-5,TRBJ2-4,NA,NA,CASSYLETRNIQYF,TGTGCCAGCAGTTACTTAGAAACTAGAAACATTCAGTACTTC
TRBV10-2,TRBJ2-7,NA,NA,CASRGAAQYF,TGCGCCAGCAGGGGGGCGGCGCAGTACTTC
TRBV4-1,TRBJ1-3,NA,NA,CASSQVAPTAGNTIYF,TGCGCCAGCAGCCAAGTGGCCCCGACAGCGGGAAACACCATATATTTT
TRBV27,TRBJ1-1,NA,NA,CASSLAMVGTEAFF,TGTGCCAGCAGTTTGGCCATGGTGGGCACTGAAGCTTTCTTT
TRBV4-1,TRBJ1-1,NA,NA,CASSQQATGYTEAFF,TGCGCCAGCAGCCAACAAGCAACGGGTTACACTGAAGCTTTCTTT
TRBV29-1,TRBJ1-2,few,NA,CSVGPRTGKGYTF,TGCAGCGTTGGACCCCGAACAGGGAAGGGCTACACCTTC
TRBV5-1,TRBJ2-1,NA,NA,CASSLTGSGYNEQFF,TGCGCCAGCAGCTTGACTGGTAGCGGCTACAATGAGCAGTTCTTC
TRBV18,TRBJ2-5,NA,TRBD2,CASCAAGGPQETQYF,TGTGCCAGCTGCGCGGCGGGGGGCCCCCAAGAGACCCAGTACTTC
TRBV4-3,TRBJ1-5,NA,NA,CASSQGPSQGNQPQHF,TGCGCCAGCAGCCAAGGACCCTCACAGGGTAATCAGCCCCAGCATTTT